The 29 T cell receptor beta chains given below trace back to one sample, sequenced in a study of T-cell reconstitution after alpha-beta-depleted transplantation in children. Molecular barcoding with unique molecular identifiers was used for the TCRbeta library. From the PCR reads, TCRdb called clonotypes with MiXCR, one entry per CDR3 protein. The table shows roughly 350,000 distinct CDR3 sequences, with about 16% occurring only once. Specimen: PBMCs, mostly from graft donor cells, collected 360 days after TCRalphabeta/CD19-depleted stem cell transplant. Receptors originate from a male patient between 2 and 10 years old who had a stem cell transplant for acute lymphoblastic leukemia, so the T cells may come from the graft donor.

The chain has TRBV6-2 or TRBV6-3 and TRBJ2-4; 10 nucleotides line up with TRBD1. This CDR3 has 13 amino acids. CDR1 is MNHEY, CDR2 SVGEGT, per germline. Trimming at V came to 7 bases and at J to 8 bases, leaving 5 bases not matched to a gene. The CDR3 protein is CASTPGQGHIQYF. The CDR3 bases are TGTGCCAGCACCCCGGGACAGGGGCACATTCAGTACTTC.

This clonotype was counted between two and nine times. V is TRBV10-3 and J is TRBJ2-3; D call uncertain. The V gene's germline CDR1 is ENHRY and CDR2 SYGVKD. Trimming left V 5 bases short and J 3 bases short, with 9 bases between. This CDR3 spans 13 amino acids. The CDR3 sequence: CAISRPGTDTQYF. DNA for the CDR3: TGTGCCATCAGTAGACCCGGGACAGATACGCAGTATTTT.

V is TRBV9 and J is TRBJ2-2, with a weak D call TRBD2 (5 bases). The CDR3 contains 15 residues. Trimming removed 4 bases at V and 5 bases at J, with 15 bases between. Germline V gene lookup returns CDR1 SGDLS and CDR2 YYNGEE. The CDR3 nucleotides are TGTGCCAGCAGCCCGCCTAAGGGAGTGACCGGGGAGCTGTTTTTT. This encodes CASSPPKGVTGELFF.

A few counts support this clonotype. The CDR3 region is CASSLGKPYEQYF. CDR3 coding DNA: TGTGCCAGCAGTTTAGGGAAGCCCTACGAGCAGTACTTC. The genes are TRBV27 and TRBJ2-7; D call uncertain. Between the trimmed V and J ends, which lost 2 bases and 2 bases, there was a span of 7 bases. CDR3 length equals 13 residues. Germline V gene sequence: CDR1 MNHEY, CDR2 SMNVEV (reference sequence).

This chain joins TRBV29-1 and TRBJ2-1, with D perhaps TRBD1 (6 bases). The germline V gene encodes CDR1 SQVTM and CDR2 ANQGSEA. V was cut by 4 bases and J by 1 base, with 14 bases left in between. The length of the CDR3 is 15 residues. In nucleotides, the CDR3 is TGCAGCGTTGTAGGGACCCAGGGGTCCTACAATGAGCAGTTCTTC. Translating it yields CSVVGTQGSYNEQFF.

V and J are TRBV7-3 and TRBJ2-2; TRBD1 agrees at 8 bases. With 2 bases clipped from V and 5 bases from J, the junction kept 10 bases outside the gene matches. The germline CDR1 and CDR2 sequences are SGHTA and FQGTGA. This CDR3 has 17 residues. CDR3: CASSLLVGQGGTGELFF. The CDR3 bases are TGTGCCAGCAGCTTACTTGTAGGACAGGGTGGGACCGGGGAGCTGTTTTTT.

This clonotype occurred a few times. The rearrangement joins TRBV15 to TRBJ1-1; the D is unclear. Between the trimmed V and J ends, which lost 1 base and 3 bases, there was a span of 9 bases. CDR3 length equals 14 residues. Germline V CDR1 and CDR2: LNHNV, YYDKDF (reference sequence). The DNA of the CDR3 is TGTGCCACCAGCAGAGGTCTTGAGTACACTGAAGCTTTCTTT. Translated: CATSRGLEYTEAFF.

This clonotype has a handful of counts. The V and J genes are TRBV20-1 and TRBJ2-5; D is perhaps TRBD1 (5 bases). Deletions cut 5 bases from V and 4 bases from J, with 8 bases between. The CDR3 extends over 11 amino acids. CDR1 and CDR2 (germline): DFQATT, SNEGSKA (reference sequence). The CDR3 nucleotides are TGCAGTGCTCGCCAGGGAGAGACCCAGTACTTC. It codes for CSARQGETQYF.

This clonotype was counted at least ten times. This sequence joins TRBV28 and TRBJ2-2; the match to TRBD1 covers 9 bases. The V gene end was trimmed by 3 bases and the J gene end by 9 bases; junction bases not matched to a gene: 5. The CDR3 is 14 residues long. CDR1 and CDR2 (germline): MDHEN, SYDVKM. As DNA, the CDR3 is TGTGCCAGCAGTTTGGGACAGGGAGCCAGGGAGCTGTTTTTT. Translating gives CASSLGQGARELFF.

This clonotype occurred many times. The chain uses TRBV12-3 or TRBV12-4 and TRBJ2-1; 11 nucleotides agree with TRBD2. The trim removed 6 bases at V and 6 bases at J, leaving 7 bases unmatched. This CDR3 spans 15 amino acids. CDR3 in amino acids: CASSPGLAGLNEQFF. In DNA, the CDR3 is TGTGCCAGCAGCCCTGGACTAGCGGGTCTCAATGAGCAGTTCTTC.

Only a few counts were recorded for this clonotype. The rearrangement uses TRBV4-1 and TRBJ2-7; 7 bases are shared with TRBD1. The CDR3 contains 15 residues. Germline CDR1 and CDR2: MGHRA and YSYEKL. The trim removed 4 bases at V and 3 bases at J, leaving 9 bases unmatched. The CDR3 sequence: CASSRLPGGFYEQYF. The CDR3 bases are TGCGCCAGCAGCCGACTACCAGGGGGTTTCTACGAGCAGTACTTC.

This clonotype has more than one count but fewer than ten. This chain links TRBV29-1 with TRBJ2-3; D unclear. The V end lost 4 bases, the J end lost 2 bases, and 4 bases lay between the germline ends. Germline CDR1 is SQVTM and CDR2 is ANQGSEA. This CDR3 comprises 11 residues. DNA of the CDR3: TGCAGCGTTGGACCCACAGATACGCAGTATTTT. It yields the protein CSVGPTDTQYF.

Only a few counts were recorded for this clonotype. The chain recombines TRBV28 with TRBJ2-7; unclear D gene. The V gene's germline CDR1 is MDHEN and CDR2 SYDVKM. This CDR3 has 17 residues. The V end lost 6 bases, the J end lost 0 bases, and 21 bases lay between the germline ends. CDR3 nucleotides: TGTGCCAGCAGCCGTCTTCTAAAGATGGCAGACTCCTACGAGCAGTACTTC. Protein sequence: CASSRLLKMADSYEQYF.

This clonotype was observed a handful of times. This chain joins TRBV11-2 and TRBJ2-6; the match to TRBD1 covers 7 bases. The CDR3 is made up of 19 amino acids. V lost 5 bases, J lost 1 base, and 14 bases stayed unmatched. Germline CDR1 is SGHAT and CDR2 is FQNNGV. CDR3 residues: CASSPRTGPGNSGANVLTF. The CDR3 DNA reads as TGTGCCAGCAGCCCCCGGACAGGCCCGGGAAATTCTGGGGCCAACGTCCTGACTTTC. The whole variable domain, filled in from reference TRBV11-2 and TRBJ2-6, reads EAGVAQSPRYKIIEKRQSVAFWCNPISGHATLYWYQQILGQGPKLLIQFQNNGVVDDSQLPKDRFSAERLKGVDSTLKIQPAKLEDSAVYLCASSPRTGPGNSGANVLTFGAGSRLTVL.

CDR3 in DNA: TGTGCCAGCAGCGTAGCCGGGACAGCGTACGAGCAGTACTTC. It encodes CASSVAGTAYEQYF. V usage is TRBV9 and J usage is TRBJ2-7; TRBD1 agrees at 7 bases. CDR3 length: 14 amino acids. Germline CDR1 reads SGDLS; CDR2 reads YYNGEE. Unmatched junction bases numbered 4, after V lost 0 bases and J lost 4 bases. Based on the CDR3 plus reference TRBV9 and TRBJ2-7, the full variable domain is DSGVTQTPKHLITATGQRVTLRCSPRSGDLSVYWYQQSLDQGLQFLIQYYNGEERAKGNILERFSAQQFPDLHSELNLSSLELGDSALYFCASSVAGTAYEQYFGPGTRLTVT.

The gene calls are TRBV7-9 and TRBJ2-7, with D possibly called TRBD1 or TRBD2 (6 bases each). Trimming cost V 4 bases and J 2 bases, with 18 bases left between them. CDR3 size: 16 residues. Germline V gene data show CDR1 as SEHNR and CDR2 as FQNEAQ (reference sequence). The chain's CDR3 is CASSSRGGLSPYEQYF. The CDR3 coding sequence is TGTGCCAGCAGCTCCCGTGGGGGGCTCTCACCCTACGAGCAGTACTTC.

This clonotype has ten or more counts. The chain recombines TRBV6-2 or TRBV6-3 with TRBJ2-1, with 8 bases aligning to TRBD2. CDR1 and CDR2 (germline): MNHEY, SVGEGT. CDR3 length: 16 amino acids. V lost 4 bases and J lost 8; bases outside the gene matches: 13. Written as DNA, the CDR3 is TGTGCCAGCAGTTCCCTGGTTAGCGGGATACGGTATGAGCAGTTCTTC. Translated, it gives CASSSLVSGIRYEQFF.

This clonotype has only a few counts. The CDR3 sequence: CASSEYGTGANVLTF. CDR3 nucleotides: TGTGCCAGCAGTGAATATGGGACAGGGGCCAACGTCCTGACTTTC. The rearrangement joins TRBV25-1 to TRBJ2-6; maybe TRBD1 (6 bases). Trimming cost V 0 bases and J 4 bases, with 7 bases left between them. This CDR3 spans 15 amino acids. The germline gives CDR1 MGHDK, CDR2 SYGVNS.

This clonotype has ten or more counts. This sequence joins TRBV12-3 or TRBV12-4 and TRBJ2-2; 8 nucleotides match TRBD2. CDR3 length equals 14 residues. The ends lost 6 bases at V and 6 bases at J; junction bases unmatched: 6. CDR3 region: CASRGGLGSGELFF. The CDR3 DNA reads TGTGCCAGCAGAGGGGGACTAGGATCCGGGGAGCTGTTTTTT.

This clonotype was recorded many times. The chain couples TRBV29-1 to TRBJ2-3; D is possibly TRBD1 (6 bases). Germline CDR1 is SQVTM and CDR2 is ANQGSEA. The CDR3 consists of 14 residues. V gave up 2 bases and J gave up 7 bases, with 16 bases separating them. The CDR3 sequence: CSVEFVPGDYTQYF. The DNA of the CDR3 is TGCAGCGTTGAATTTGTGCCAGGGGATTATACGCAGTATTTT.

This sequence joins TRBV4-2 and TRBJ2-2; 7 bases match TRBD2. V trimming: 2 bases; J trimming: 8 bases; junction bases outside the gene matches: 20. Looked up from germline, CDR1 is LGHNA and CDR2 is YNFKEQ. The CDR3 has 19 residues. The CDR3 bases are TGTGCCAGCAGCCAAACTACCAGCGGGGCTAGAGGGATTCCGGGGGAGCTGTTTTTT. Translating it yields CASSQTTSGARGIPGELFF.

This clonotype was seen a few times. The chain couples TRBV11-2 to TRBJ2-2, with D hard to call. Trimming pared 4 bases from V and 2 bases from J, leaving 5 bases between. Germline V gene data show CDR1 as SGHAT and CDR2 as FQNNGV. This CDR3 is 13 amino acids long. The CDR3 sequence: CASSSVNTGELFF. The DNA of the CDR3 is TGTGCCAGCAGCTCGGTAAACACCGGGGAGCTGTTTTTT.

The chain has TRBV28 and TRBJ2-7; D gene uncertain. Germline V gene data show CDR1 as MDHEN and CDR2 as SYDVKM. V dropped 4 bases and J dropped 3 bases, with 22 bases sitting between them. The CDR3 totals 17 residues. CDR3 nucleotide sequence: TGTGCCAGCAGTTCGGTAGCAAACCCGAGGTTCGACTACGAGCAGTACTTC. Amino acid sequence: CASSSVANPRFDYEQYF.

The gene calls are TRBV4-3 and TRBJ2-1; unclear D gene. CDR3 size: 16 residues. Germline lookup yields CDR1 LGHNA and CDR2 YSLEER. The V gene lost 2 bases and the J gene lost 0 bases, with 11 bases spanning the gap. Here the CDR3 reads CASSQSLLGSYNEQFF. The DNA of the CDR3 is TGCGCCAGCAGCCAATCACTCCTGGGCTCCTACAATGAGCAGTTCTTC.

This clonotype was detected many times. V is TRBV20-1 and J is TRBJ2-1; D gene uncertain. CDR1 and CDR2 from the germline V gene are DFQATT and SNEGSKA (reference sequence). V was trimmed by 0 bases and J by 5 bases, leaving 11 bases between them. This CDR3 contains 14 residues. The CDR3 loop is CSARELLLDNEQFF. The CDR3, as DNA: TGCAGTGCTAGAGAACTATTACTTGACAATGAGCAGTTCTTC.

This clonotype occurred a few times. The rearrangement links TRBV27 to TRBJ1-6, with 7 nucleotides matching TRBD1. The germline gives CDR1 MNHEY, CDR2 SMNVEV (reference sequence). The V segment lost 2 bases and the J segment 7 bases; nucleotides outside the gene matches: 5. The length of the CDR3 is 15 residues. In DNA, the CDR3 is TGTGCCAGCAGTTTAGGGGCAGGGGGGAATTCACCCCTCCACTTT. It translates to CASSLGAGGNSPLHF.

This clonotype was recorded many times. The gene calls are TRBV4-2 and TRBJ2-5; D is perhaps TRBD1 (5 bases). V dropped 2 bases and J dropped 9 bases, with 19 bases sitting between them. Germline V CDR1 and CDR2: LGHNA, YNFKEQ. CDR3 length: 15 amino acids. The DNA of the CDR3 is TGTGCCAGCAGCCAAAGTGACAGCTCTGAAGGGGCCCAGTACTTC. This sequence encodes CASSQSDSSEGAQYF.

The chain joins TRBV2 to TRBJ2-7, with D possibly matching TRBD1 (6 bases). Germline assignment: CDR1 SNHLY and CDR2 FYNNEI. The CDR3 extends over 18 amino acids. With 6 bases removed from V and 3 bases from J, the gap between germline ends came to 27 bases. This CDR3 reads CASSWGHLVELADYEQYF. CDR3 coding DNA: TGTGCCAGCAGCTGGGGACACCTAGTCGAACTGGCTGACTACGAGCAGTACTTC. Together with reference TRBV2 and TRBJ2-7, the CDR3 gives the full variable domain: EPEVTQTPSHQVTQMGQEVILRCVPISNHLYFYWYRQILGQKVEFLVSFYNNEISEKSEIFDDQFSVERPDGSNFTLKIRSTKLEDSAMYFCASSWGHLVELADYEQYFGPGTRLTVT.

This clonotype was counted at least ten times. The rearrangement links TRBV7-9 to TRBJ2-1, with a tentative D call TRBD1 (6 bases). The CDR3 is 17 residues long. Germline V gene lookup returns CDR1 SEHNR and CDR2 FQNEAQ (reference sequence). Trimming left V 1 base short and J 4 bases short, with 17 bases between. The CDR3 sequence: CASSLGGVWGLYNEQFF. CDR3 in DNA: TGTGCCAGCAGCTTAGGCGGAGTGTGGGGGCTATACAATGAGCAGTTCTTC.